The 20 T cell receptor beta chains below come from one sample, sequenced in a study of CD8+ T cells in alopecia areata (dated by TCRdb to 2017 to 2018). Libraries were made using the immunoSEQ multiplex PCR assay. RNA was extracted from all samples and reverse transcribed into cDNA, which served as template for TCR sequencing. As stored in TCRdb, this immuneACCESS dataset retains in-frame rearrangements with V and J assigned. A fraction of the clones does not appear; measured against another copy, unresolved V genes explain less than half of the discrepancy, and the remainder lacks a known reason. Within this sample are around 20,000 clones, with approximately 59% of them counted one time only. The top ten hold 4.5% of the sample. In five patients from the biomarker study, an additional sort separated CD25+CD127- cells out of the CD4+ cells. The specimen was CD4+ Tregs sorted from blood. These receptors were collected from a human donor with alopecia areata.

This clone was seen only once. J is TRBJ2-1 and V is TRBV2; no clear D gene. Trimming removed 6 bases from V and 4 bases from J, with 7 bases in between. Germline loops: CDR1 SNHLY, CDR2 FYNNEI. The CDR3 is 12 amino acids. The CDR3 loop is CASSGPYNEQFF. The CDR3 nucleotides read TGTGCCAGCAGCGGGCCGTACAATGAGCAGTTCTTC.

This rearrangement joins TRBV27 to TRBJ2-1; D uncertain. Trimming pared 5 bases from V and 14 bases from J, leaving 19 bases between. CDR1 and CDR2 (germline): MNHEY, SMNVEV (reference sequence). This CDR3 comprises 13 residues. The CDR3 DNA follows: TGTGCCAGCAGTGCCTCGGCGCGTCCCGCTGAGTTCTTC. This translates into CASSASARPAEFF.

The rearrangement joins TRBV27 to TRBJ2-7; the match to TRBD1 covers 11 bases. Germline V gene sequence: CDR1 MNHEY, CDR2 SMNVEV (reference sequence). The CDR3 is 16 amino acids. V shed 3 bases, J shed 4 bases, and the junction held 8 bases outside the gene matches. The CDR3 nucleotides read TGTGCCAGCAGTTTCTCCGCCGGGACAGGGGGTTACGAGCAGTACTTC. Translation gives CASSFSAGTGGYEQYF.

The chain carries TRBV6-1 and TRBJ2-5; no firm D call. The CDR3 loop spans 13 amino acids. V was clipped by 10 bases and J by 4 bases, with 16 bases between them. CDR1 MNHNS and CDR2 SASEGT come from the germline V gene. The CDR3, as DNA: TGTGCCATCCGCGCTTGGAGTGGAGAGACCCAGTACTTC. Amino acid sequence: CAIRAWSGETQYF.

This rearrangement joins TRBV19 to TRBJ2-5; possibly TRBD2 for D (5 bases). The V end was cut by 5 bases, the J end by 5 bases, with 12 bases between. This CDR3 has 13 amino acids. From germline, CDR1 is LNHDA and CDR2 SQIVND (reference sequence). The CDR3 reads CASSFNRGETQYF. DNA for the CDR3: TGTGCCAGTAGTTTTAACAGAGGGGAGACCCAGTACTTC.

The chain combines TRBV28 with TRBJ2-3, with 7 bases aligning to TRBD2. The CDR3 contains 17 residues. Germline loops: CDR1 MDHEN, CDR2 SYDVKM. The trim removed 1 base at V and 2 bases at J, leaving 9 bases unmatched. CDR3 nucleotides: TGTGCCAGCAGTTTATTCGGGGGAGGGCGAGCCACAGATACGCAGTATTTT. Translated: CASSLFGGGRATDTQYF.

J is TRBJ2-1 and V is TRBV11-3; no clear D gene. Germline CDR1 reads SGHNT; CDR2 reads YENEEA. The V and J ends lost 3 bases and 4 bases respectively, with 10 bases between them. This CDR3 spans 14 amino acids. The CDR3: CASSFSRLYNEQFF. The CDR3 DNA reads TGTGCCAGCAGCTTCAGTCGGCTTTACAATGAGCAGTTCTTC.

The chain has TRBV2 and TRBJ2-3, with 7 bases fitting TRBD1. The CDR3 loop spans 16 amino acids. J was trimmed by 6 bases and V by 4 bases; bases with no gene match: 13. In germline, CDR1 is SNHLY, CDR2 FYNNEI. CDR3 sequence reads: CASSALGTVTPDTQYF. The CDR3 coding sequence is TGTGCCAGCAGTGCTCTCGGGACAGTGACCCCGGATACGCAGTATTTT.

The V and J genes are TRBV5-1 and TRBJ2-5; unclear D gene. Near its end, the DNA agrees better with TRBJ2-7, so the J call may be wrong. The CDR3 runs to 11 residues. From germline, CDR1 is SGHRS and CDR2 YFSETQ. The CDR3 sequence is CASSPSYEQYF. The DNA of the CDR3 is TGCGCCAGCAGCCCCTCCTACGAGCAGTACTTC.

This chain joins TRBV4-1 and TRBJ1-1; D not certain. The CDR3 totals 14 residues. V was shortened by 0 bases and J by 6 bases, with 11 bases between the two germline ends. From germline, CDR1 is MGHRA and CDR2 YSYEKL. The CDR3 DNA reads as TGCGCCAGCAGCCAAGATATTCGGAAGGCTGAAGCTTTCTTT. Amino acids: CASSQDIRKAEAFF.

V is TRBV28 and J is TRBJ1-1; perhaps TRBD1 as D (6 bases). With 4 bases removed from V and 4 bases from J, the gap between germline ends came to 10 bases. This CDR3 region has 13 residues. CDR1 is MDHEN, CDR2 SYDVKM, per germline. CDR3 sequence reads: CASSYGGPTEAFF. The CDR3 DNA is TGTGCCAGCAGTTATGGGGGGCCCACTGAAGCTTTCTTT.

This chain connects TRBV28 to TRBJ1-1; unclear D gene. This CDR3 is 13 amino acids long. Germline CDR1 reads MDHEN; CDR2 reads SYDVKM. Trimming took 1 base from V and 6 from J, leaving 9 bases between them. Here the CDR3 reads CASSLSGRPEAFF. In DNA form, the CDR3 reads TGTGCCAGCAGTTTATCTGGCAGGCCTGAAGCTTTCTTT.

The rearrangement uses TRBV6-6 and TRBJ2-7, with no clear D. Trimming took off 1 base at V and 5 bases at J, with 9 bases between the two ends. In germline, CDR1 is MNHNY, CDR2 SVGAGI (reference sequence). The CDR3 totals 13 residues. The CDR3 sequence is CASSYYVAHEQYF. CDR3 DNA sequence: TGTGCCAGCAGTTACTATGTGGCCCACGAGCAGTACTTC.

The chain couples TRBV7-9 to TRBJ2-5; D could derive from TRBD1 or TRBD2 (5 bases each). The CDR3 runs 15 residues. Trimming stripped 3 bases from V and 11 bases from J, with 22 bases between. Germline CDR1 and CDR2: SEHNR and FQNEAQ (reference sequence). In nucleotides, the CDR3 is TGTGCCAGCAGCTTGGTACCGGGATTACTAGGGGAGCAGTACTTC. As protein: CASSLVPGLLGEQYF.

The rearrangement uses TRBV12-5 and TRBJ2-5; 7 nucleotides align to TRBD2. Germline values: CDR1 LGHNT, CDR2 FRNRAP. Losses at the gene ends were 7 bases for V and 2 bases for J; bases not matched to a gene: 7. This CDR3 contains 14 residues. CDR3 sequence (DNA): TGTGCTAGTGCGCTGGGGACTAATCAAGAGACCCAGTACTTC. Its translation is CASALGTNQETQYF.

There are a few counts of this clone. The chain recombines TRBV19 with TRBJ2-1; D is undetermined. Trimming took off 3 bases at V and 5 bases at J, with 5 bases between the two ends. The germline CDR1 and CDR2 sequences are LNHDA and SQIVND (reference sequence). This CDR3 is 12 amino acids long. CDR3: CASSILDNEQFF. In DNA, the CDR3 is TGTGCCAGTAGTATTTTAGACAATGAGCAGTTCTTC.

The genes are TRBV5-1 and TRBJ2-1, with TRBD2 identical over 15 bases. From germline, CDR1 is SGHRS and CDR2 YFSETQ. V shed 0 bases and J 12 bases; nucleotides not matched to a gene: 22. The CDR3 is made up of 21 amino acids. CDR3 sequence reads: CASSLARDSEGLAGGLLGQFF. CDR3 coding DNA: TGCGCCAGCAGCTTGGCCAGGGACAGCGAGGGACTAGCGGGGGGTCTTCTAGGGCAGTTCTTC.

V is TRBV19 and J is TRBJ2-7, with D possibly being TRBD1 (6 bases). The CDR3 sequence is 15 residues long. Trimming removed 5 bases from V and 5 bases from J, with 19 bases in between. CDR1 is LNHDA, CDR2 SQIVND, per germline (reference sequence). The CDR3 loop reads CASSSTGFVQDEQYF. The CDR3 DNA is TGTGCCAGTAGTTCCACAGGGTTTGTACAGGACGAGCAGTACTTC.

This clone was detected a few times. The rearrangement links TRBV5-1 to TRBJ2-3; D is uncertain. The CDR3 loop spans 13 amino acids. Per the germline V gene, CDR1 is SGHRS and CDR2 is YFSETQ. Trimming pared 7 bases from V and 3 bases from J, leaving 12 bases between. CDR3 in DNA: TGCGCCAGCGAGATTACCGGGACAGATACGCAGTATTTT. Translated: CASEITGTDTQYF.

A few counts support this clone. CDR3 DNA sequence: TGCGCCAGCAAGATTGACTCTAGCTCCTACGAGCAGTACTTC. Its translation is CASKIDSSSYEQYF. The genes are TRBV5-1 and TRBJ2-7, with D uncertain. Looked up from germline, CDR1 is SGHRS and CDR2 is YFSETQ. CDR3 length: 14 residues. Trimming stripped 6 bases from V and 0 bases from J, with 13 bases between.